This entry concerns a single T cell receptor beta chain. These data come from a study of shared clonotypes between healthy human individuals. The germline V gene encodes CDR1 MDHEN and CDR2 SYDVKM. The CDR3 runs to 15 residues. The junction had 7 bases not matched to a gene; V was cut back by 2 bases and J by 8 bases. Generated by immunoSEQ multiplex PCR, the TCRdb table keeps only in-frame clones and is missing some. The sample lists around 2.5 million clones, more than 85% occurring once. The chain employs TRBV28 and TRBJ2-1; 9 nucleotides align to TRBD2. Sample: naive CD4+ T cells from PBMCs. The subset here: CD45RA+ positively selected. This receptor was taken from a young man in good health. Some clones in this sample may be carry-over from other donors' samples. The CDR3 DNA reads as TGTGCCAGCAGTTTAGCGGGAGGGGCGGGTTATGAGCAGTTCTTC. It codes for CASSLAGGAGYEQFF.